One and the same sample provided the 3 T cell receptor beta chains below, sequenced in a study of identical twins. TCRdb redid the calling of the 5' RACE reads with MiXCR, one entry per CDR3 protein. The sample lists about 520,000 distinct CDR3 sequences, around 20% occurring once. This sample also appeared in a second study, on T cells expressing NK-cell markers.

Sequenced sample: CD4+ T cells sorted from blood. The receptors were sampled from a woman aged 18-29 years in good health.

This chain connects TRBV20-1 to TRBJ2-5; TRBD1 agrees at 7 bases. Trimming took 6 bases from V and 5 from J; bases not matched to a gene: 6. The CDR3 contains 12 residues. Germline CDR1 is DFQATT and CDR2 is SNEGSKA (reference sequence). CDR3 nucleotide sequence: TGCAGTGCAATACAGGGGTGGGAGACCCAGTACTTC. This gives the protein CSAIQGWETQYF.

The chain joins TRBV9 to TRBJ2-7; D is possibly TRBD1 (5 bases). Trimming shortened V by 0 bases and J by 1 base, and 11 bases separated the two germline ends. CDR3 length: 15 amino acids. Germline CDR1 is SGDLS and CDR2 is YYNGEE. The CDR3 DNA is TGTGCCAGCAGCGTAGCAGGGTTGGAGTCCTACGAGCAGTACTTC. This gives the protein CASSVAGLESYEQYF.

This clonotype was counted only a few times. The V and J genes are TRBV7-9 and TRBJ1-4; 11 bases fit TRBD1. The CDR3 extends over 14 amino acids. Germline lookup yields CDR1 SEHNR and CDR2 FQNEAQ (reference sequence). The V segment lost 5 bases and the J segment 8 bases; nucleotides outside the gene matches: 4. CDR3 nucleotides: TGTGCCAGCAGCCGGGACAGGGGGGTAGAAAAACTGTTTTTT. Translation: CASSRDRGVEKLFF.